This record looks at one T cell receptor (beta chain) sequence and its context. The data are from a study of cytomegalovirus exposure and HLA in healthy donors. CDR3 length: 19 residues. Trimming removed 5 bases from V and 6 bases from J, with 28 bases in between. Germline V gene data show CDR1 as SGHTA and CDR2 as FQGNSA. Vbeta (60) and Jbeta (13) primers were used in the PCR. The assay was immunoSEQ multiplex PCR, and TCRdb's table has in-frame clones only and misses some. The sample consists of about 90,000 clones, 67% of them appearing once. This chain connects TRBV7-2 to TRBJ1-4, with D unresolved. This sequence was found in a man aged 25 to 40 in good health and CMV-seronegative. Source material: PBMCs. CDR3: CASSPVSPFYSGEDEKLFF. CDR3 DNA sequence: TGTGCCAGCAGCCCCGTAAGTCCCTTCTATTCCGGAGAGGATGAAAAACTGTTTTTT.